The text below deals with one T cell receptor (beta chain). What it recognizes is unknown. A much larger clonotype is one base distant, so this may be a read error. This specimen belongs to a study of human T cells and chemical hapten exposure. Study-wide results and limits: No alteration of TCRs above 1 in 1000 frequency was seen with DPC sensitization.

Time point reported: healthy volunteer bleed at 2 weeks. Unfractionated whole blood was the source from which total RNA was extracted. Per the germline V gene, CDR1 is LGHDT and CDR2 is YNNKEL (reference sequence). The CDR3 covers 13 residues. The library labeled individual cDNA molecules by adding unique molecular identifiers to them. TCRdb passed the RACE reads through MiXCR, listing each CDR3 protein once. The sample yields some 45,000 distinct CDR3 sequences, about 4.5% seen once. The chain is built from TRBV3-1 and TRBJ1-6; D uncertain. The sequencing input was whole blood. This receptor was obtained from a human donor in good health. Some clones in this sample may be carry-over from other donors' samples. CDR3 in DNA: TGTGCCAGCAGCGGGCCCGGTGGTTCACCCTTCCACTTT. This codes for CASSGPGGSPFHF.